The sequence of this T cell receptor beta chain was determined in a study of blood T cell repertoires in COVID-19. As for the study in general: Specimens from acute and convalescent COVID-19 originated in the United States, Italy and Spain. PBMCs, B-cell-depleted T cells, or T cells provided the cDNA or gDNA that made up the material.

Generated by immunoSEQ multiplex PCR, the TCRdb table keeps only in-frame clones and is missing some. Of approximately 100,000 clones in the sample, 69% were seen once. V shed 0 bases, J shed 0 bases, and the junction held 6 bases outside the gene matches. Germline V CDR1 and CDR2: SGHRS, YFSETQ. CDR3 length: 17 amino acids. The TCR sequence derives from an elderly man with acute or convalescent COVID-19. The sequencing input was peripheral blood. This sequence joins TRBV5-1 and TRBJ2-4, with 7 bases fitting TRBD1. CDR3 in amino acids: CASSLGSGTVAKNIQYF. The CDR3 DNA follows: TGCGCCAGCAGCTTGGGGTCCGGGACAGTAGCCAAAAACATTCAGTACTTC.